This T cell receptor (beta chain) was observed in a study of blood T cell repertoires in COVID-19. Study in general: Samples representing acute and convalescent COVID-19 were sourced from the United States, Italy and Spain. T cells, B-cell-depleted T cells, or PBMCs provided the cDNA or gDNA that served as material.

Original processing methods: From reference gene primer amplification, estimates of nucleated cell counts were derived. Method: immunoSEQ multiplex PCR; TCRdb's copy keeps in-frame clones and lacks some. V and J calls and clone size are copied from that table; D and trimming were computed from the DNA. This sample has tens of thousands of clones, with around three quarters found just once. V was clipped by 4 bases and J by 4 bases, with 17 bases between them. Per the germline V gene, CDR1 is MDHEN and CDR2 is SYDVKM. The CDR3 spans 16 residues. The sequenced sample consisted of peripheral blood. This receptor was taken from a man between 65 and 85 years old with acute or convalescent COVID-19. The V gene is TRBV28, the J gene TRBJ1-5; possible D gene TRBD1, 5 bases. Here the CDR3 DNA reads TGTGCCAGCAGTTCATATCGGAGACAGATAAATCAGCCCCAGCATTTT. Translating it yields CASSSYRRQINQPQHF.